These 21 T cell receptor beta chains share one sample of origin, sequenced in a study of spatial heterogeneity in lung cancer (dated by TCRdb to about 2019). Libraries were built with 5' RACE. The instrument given in TCRdb is NextSeq 500. TCRdb handled the public reads itself, with Q25 trimming in fastp and clone calling in MiXCR, and kept productive beta chains. Records with the same CDR3 protein are collapsed into one entry carrying the most frequent genes and DNA. The sample yields about 45,000 distinct CDR3 sequences; around 11% were counted once. Roughly 40% of the sample is in the top ten clones. The intended sense of this specimen's time point label: sample taken at primary tumor resection. Without any cell sorting, TCR sequencing was performed on whole RNA extracted either from tumor and nontumor lung tissue or from cryopreserved PBMC samples. The specimen comprised PBMCs, sampled at surgery. The receptor set was obtained from a female donor with early-stage non-small cell lung cancer.

This rearrangement joins TRBV12-3 or TRBV12-4 to TRBJ1-5; 9 bases map to TRBD1. The CDR3 totals 14 residues. J lost 6 bases, V lost 3 bases, and 3 bases had no gene match. The CDR3 reads CASSLTGGGQPQHF. The CDR3 bases are TGTGCCAGCAGTTTGACAGGGGGAGGTCAGCCCCAGCATTTT.

The chain combines TRBV7-9 with TRBJ2-5; D call uncertain. From germline, CDR1 is SEHNR and CDR2 FQNEAQ (reference sequence). The CDR3 spans 16 residues. V was cut by 5 bases and J by 7 bases, with 23 bases left in between. This CDR3 is CASSARVDGDAWTQYF. DNA of the CDR3: TGTGCCAGCAGCGCTCGCGTTGACGGAGATGCCTGGACCCAGTACTTC.

The chain recombines TRBV5-4 with TRBJ1-4; TRBD1 might be the D (5 bases). CDR1 and CDR2 from the germline V gene are SGHNT and YYREEE (reference sequence). The V end was cut by 3 bases, the J end by 8 bases, with 14 bases between. The CDR3 is made up of 14 amino acids. The CDR3 reads CASSWGVEGEKLFF. As DNA, the CDR3 is TGTGCCAGCAGCTGGGGAGTTGAGGGGGAAAAACTGTTTTTT. Combining the CDR3 with reference TRBV5-4 and TRBJ1-4 gives the whole variable domain ETGVTQSPTHLIKTRGQQVTLRCSSQSGHNTVSWYQQALGQGPQFIFQYYREEENGRGNFPPRFSGLQFPNYSSELNVNALELDDSALYLCASSWGVEGEKLFFGSGTQLSVL.

V is TRBV7-9 and J is TRBJ2-3, with D uncertain. This CDR3 contains 13 residues. Germline V lookup: CDR1 SEHNR, CDR2 FQNEAQ (reference sequence). V was trimmed by 4 bases and J by 3 bases, leaving 8 bases between them. CDR3: CASSSQMTDTQYF. Written as DNA, the CDR3 is TGTGCCAGCAGCTCACAGATGACAGATACGCAGTATTTT.

The rearrangement joins TRBV5-1 to TRBJ1-5, with TRBD1 as a possible D gene (5 bases). CDR3 size: 15 residues. Trimming removed 0 bases at V and 7 bases at J, with 14 bases between. Germline V gene data show CDR1 as SGHRS and CDR2 as YFSETQ. DNA of the CDR3: TGCGCCAGCAGCTTGGCCGGGGGGGAAGGGCAGCCCCAGCATTTT. It yields the protein CASSLAGGEGQPQHF.

This sequence joins TRBV29-1 and TRBJ2-3; a possible D gene is TRBD2 (5 bases). V was pared by 4 bases and J by 4 bases, with 12 bases between. The CDR3 contains 13 residues. CDR1 and CDR2 from the germline V gene are SQVTM and ANQGSEA. CDR3 in DNA: TGCAGCGTTGGAGGGCTCGGGGCAGATACGCAGTATTTT. Translating gives CSVGGLGADTQYF.

This clonotype was recorded many times. This chain uses TRBV27 with TRBJ1-1; 9 nucleotides match TRBD1. After removal of 3 bases from V and 2 bases from J, the junction contained 7 bases not matched to a gene. This CDR3 is 16 amino acids long. CDR1 MNHEY and CDR2 SMNVEV come from the germline V gene (reference sequence). CDR3 region: CASSFQTGGLNTEAFF. The CDR3 nucleotides are TGTGCCAGCAGTTTCCAGACAGGGGGACTAAACACTGAAGCTTTCTTT.

This chain connects TRBV6-2 or TRBV6-3 to TRBJ2-3; no reliable D call. Trimming pared 5 bases from V and 2 bases from J, leaving 11 bases between. CDR1 is MNHEY and CDR2 is SVGEGT in the germline V gene. The CDR3 has 14 amino acids. Here the CDR3 reads CASSPRVDTDTQYF. The CDR3 bases are TGTGCCAGCAGTCCCCGCGTGGACACAGATACGCAGTATTTT.

This clonotype was observed a few times. This chain joins TRBV6-5 and TRBJ1-2; 8 bases line up with TRBD1. The CDR3 covers 15 residues. After removal of 2 bases from V and 2 bases from J, the junction contained 4 bases not matched to a gene. Germline V gene lookup returns CDR1 MNHEY and CDR2 SVGAGI. CDR3 DNA sequence: TGTGCCAGCAGTTACGCGGGGACAGGCAACTATGGCTACACCTTC. Translation gives CASSYAGTGNYGYTF.

This chain joins TRBV11-1 and TRBJ2-7; the D is unclear. CDR1 and CDR2 from the germline V gene are SGHAT and FQDESV (reference sequence). This CDR3 spans 12 amino acids. V gave up 2 bases and J gave up 2 bases, with 4 bases separating them. The CDR3 spells CASSLRTYEQYF. The CDR3 DNA is TGTGCCAGCAGCTTACGGACCTACGAGCAGTACTTC.

This sequence joins TRBV25-1 and TRBJ1-1, with TRBD1 as a possible D gene (6 bases). The CDR3 sequence is 14 residues long. V was cut by 5 bases and J by 5 bases, with 15 bases left in between. CDR1 is MGHDK, CDR2 SYGVNS, per germline. The DNA of the CDR3 is TGTGCCAGCAGTCGTCGGGGGGCGCGTACTGAAGCTTTCTTT. Protein product: CASSRRGARTEAFF.

This clonotype has just a few counts. This sequence joins TRBV12-3 or TRBV12-4 and TRBJ2-7; tentative D call: TRBD2 (6 bases). Trimming pared 5 bases from V and 4 bases from J, leaving 12 bases between. This CDR3 is 13 amino acids long. The CDR3 nucleotides are TGTGCCAGCAGTCCGGGACTTTCTTACGAGCAGTACTTC. Encoded protein: CASSPGLSYEQYF.

This clonotype came up once. The chain employs TRBV5-1 and TRBJ2-1, with 8 bases fitting TRBD2. This CDR3 spans 15 amino acids. The germline V gene encodes CDR1 SGHRS and CDR2 YFSETQ. V gave up 0 bases and J gave up 2 bases; unmatched junction bases: 1. The CDR3 is CASSLAAGAYNEQFF. CDR3 nucleotide sequence: TGCGCCAGCAGCTTGGCAGCGGGGGCCTACAATGAGCAGTTCTTC.

This clonotype was counted ten times or more. The gene calls are TRBV20-1 and TRBJ1-5, with D possibly TRBD1 on 5 matching bases. Germline V gene sequence: CDR1 DFQATT, CDR2 SNEGSKA (reference sequence). The germline V and J ends were trimmed by 5 bases and 3 bases, with 8 bases remaining between them. The CDR3 is 12 amino acids. CDR3 region: CSARDLNQPQHF. The CDR3 nucleotides read TGCAGTGCTCGGGACCTCAATCAGCCCCAGCATTTT.

There are a few counts of this clonotype. The rearrangement uses TRBV7-2 and TRBJ2-3, with D maybe TRBD2 (7 bases). The CDR3 contains 16 residues. CDR1 and CDR2 from the germline V gene are SGHTA and FQGNSA. V lost 4 bases and J lost 2, with 16 bases in between. The CDR3 spells CASSSSWGGLTDTQYF. For the CDR3, the DNA is TGTGCCAGCAGCTCTAGTTGGGGGGGGCTCACAGATACGCAGTATTTT.

CDR3 sequence: CSASGGARGTHEQYF. CDR3 nucleotides: TGCAGTGCTAGCGGGGGGGCCCGAGGGACCCACGAGCAGTACTTC. The chain is built from TRBV20-1 and TRBJ2-7; 8 nucleotides match TRBD2. Germline values: CDR1 DFQATT, CDR2 SNEGSKA (reference sequence). CDR3 length: 15 residues. J gave up 5 bases and V 3 bases, and 12 bases lay outside the gene matches.

In this sample, this clonotype turned up many times. The V and J genes are TRBV6-6 and TRBJ1-1, with 7 positions matching TRBD1. The CDR3 has 16 amino acids. Germline CDR1 reads MNHNY; CDR2 reads SVGAGI (reference sequence). Trimming cost V 5 bases and J 5 bases; bases outside gene matches: 14. The CDR3 here is CASSDDSGGLGTEAFF. As DNA, the CDR3 is TGTGCCAGCAGTGACGACTCAGGGGGGTTGGGTACTGAAGCTTTCTTT.

The CDR3 region has the DNA TGCGCCAGCAGCTCCGGACCTACGAACACCGGGGAGCTGTTTTTT. Protein sequence: CASSSGPTNTGELFF. This sequence joins TRBV5-1 and TRBJ2-2; no firm D call. The CDR3 extends over 15 amino acids. V dropped 3 bases and J dropped 0 bases, with 9 bases sitting between them. The V gene's germline CDR1 is SGHRS and CDR2 YFSETQ.

This clonotype was detected only a few times. This chain joins TRBV7-9 and TRBJ1-5; perhaps TRBD1 as D (5 bases). Between the trimmed V and J ends, which lost 1 base and 2 bases, there was a span of 21 bases. This CDR3 comprises 19 residues. CDR1 SEHNR and CDR2 FQNEAQ come from the germline V gene (reference sequence). CDR3 sequence reads: CASSLGDRHPHTGNQPQHF. The CDR3 DNA follows: TGTGCCAGCAGCTTAGGGGACCGTCACCCACACACGGGCAATCAGCCCCAGCATTTT.

This chain uses TRBV3-1 with TRBJ1-5; no definite D call. The CDR3 covers 15 residues. CDR1 is LGHDT and CDR2 is YNNKEL in the germline V gene (reference sequence). The ends were cut back, 0 bases at V and 13 bases at J, with 19 bases in the middle. The CDR3 DNA is TGTGCCAGCAGCCAAGATTCGACAACGAACCCCTTTCAGCATTTT. This gives the protein CASSQDSTTNPFQHF.

The chain links TRBV12-3 or TRBV12-4 to TRBJ2-1; 7 bases are a match to TRBD2. The CDR3 has 13 amino acids. Unmatched junction bases numbered 6, after V lost 1 base and J lost 12 bases. This CDR3 is CASSLGGGLRQFF. The DNA for the CDR3 is TGTGCCAGCAGTTTAGGGGGGGGTCTTCGGCAGTTCTTC.